This T cell receptor beta chain comes out of a study of regulatory T cells in long-lasting Graves disease. HTBI primers from iRepertoire and Arm-PCR of CDR3 regions yielded the TCR beta libraries. TCRdb ran MiXCR on the multiplex PCR reads and lists one entry per CDR3 protein. Here the sample spans fewer than 550,000 distinct CDR3 sequences, 15% to 20% being singletons. Sample time point: newly diagnosed GD, antithyroid drugs for less than 3 months. The authors made the TCR library using RNA they extracted from PBMCs. Trimming shortened V by 3 bases and J by 11 bases, and 12 bases separated the two germline ends. The CDR3 covers 12 residues. The V gene's germline CDR1 is LNHDA and CDR2 SQIVND (reference sequence). This clonotype was counted a few times. These data also featured in a second study, about T cells in Graves' hyperthyroidism and ophthalmopathy.

This receptor was taken from a woman in her late teens or twenties with Graves disease. The input for sequencing was peripheral blood mononuclear cells (PBMCs), taken at new diagnosis, from a patient treated with antithyroid drugs. The chain carries TRBV19 and TRBJ2-3, with D tentatively TRBD1 (5 bases). The CDR3 DNA is TGTGCCAGTAGTATGGGGCGAGCTCAGCAGTATTTT. This gives the protein CASSMGRAQQYF.